This T cell receptor beta chain was captured by sequencing in a study of shared clonotypes between healthy human individuals. The CDR3 is 16 residues long. CDR1 SGDLS and CDR2 YYNGEE come from the germline V gene. Trimming took 0 bases from V and 1 from J; bases not matched to a gene: 2. Naive CD8 isolation took CD45RO-negative cells positively selected for CCR7 and excluded terminally differentiated effector memory CD45RA+ cells. Measured with immunoSEQ multiplex PCR; TCRdb has only the in-frame clones, and not every one. The sample has some 2 million clones; roughly 94% are singletons. In the case of this clone: Different DNA sequences within this sample yield the same CDR3.

The genes are TRBV9 and TRBJ2-3; 10 nucleotides line up with TRBD2. The TCR sequence derives from a man between 18 and 35 years old in good health. The specimen sequenced was naive CD8+ T cells sorted from blood. CDR3: CASSVELAGGTDTQYF. The CDR3 nucleotides are TGTGCCAGCAGCGTAGAGCTAGCGGGAGGCACAGATACGCAGTATTTT.